This T cell receptor beta chain was documented in a study of blood T cell repertoires in COVID-19. The trim removed 6 bases at V and 8 bases at J, leaving 10 bases unmatched. The V gene's germline CDR1 is SGHTS and CDR2 YDEGEE. CDR3 length: 14 residues. Sequencing used immunoSEQ multiplex PCR; TCRdb keeps in-frame clones, though not all of them. The sample lists a few hundred thousand clones, roughly 90% occurring once. Source material: peripheral blood. This clonotype was obtained from a woman aged 25 to 45 with COVID-19, enrolled during active disease. The rearrangement links TRBV5-8 to TRBJ2-1; TRBD2 matches 8 bases. CDR3 sequence reads: CASNPGGAIDEQFF. CDR3 DNA sequence: TGTGCCAGCAACCCCGGGGGGGCGATCGATGAGCAGTTCTTC.